The next 27 T cell receptor beta chains were all read from a single sample in a study of shared clonotypes between healthy human individuals (dated by TCRdb to about 2020). Preparation of the library involved the immunoSEQ multiplex PCR assay. Drawn from immuneACCESS, this table holds only the in-frame rearrangements with V and J called that TCRdb kept. Clones are partly lost; checked studies trace under half to an unresolved V gene and leave the rest unexplained. The sample table lists about 180,000 clones, just under 95% of them with a count of one. Of the sample, 0.067% falls within the top ten clones. Specimen: naive CD4+ T cells sorted from blood. Sample cell subset or site, as interpreted from the label and publication: CD45RA+ positively selected. These receptors were collected from a woman between 25 and 40 years old in good health.

The chain couples TRBV2 to TRBJ1-2, with 8 nucleotides matching TRBD1. CDR3 length: 14 residues. V shed 9 bases and J 2 bases; nucleotides not matched to a gene: 8. The germline V gene has CDR1 SNHLY and CDR2 FYNNEI. Written as DNA, the CDR3 is TGTGCCAGGGATAGGACAGGGACGAACTATGGCTACACCTTC. Its translation is CARDRTGTNYGYTF. Supplemented by reference TRBV2 and TRBJ1-2, the full variable domain reads EPEVTQTPSHQVTQMGQEVILRCVPISNHLYFYWYRQILGQKVEFLVSFYNNEISEKSEIFDDQFSVERPDGSNFTLKIRSTKLEDSAMYFCARDRTGTNYGYTFGSGTRLTVV.

V and J are TRBV6-1 and TRBJ2-7; D is unresolved. The V end was cut by 2 bases, the J end by 2 bases, with 10 bases between. The CDR3 has 14 residues. Germline values: CDR1 MNHNS, CDR2 SASEGT. The CDR3 reads CASSEYAVTYEQYF. The DNA for the CDR3 is TGTGCCAGCAGTGAATACGCGGTAACCTACGAGCAGTACTTC.

This chain connects TRBV27 to TRBJ2-7; TRBD1 might be the D (7 bases). V was trimmed by 6 bases and J by 0 bases, leaving 15 bases between them. The germline V gene has CDR1 MNHEY and CDR2 SMNVEV (reference sequence). The CDR3 has 15 residues. In DNA form, the CDR3 reads TGTGCCAGCAGCCGACAGGGAGGCCTCTCCTACGAGCAGTACTTC. This encodes CASSRQGGLSYEQYF.

This clone was found once. The J gene is TRBJ1-1, the V gene TRBV19, with a possible D match to TRBD1 (6 bases). The germline V and J ends were trimmed by 8 bases and 4 bases, with 20 bases remaining between them. Germline lookup yields CDR1 LNHDA and CDR2 SQIVND (reference sequence). CDR3 length: 15 amino acids. The CDR3 bases are TGTGCCAGTTTCGAGACAGGTGGGGTATCCACTGAAGCTTTCTTT. This sequence encodes CASFETGGVSTEAFF.

The chain is built from TRBV6-1 and TRBJ2-5; weak D call: TRBD2 (7 bases). The CDR3 extends over 14 amino acids. Trimming cost V 7 bases and J 2 bases, with 14 bases left between them. Germline values: CDR1 MNHNS, CDR2 SASEGT. The CDR3 loop reads CASIAGAHQETQYF. Written as DNA, the CDR3 is TGTGCCAGCATCGCGGGGGCTCATCAAGAGACCCAGTACTTC.

The chain employs TRBV11-2 and TRBJ1-2, with 7 positions matching TRBD1. This CDR3 is 14 amino acids long. The ends lost 1 base at V and 5 bases at J; junction bases unmatched: 4. Germline V gene lookup returns CDR1 SGHAT and CDR2 FQNNGV. The CDR3 DNA reads as TGTGCCAGCAGCTTAGTTCAGGGGGGTTATGGCTACACCTTC. This translates into CASSLVQGGYGYTF.

This clone came up once. The genes are TRBV7-9 and TRBJ2-7, with D possibly being TRBD1 (8 bases). The length of the CDR3 is 15 residues. Trimming took 4 bases from V and 0 from J, leaving 13 bases between them. Germline assignment: CDR1 SEHNR and CDR2 FQNEAQ (reference sequence). CDR3 protein: CASSSTGDYSYEQYF. The CDR3 nucleotides are TGTGCCAGCAGCTCGACAGGGGACTACTCCTACGAGCAGTACTTC. Complete variable domain (other parts from reference TRBV7-9 and TRBJ2-7): DTGVSQNPRHKITKRGQNVTFRCDPISEHNRLYWYRQTLGQGPEFLTYFQNEAQLEKSRLLSDRFSAERPKGSFSTLEIQRTEQGDSAMYLCASSSTGDYSYEQYFGPGTRLTVT.

The J gene is TRBJ2-2, the V gene TRBV6-4; no reliable D call. The CDR3 is 15 amino acids. Between the trimmed V and J ends, which lost 4 bases and 3 bases, there was a span of 12 bases. Germline lookup yields CDR1 MRHNA and CDR2 SNTAGT. Here the CDR3 reads CASSASIAYTGELFF. The CDR3, as DNA: TGTGCCAGCAGTGCCTCGATAGCATACACCGGGGAGCTGTTTTTT.

V gene TRBV4-1 combines with J gene TRBJ2-3, with 8 bases lining up with TRBD2. V gave up 5 bases and J gave up 5 bases; unmatched junction bases: 15. The germline V gene has CDR1 MGHRA and CDR2 YSYEKL. The CDR3 is 17 amino acids. CDR3 DNA sequence: TGCGCCAGCAGCGCTGGCCTTCGCGGGAGGAGGATAGATACGCAGTATTTT. As protein: CASSAGLRGRRIDTQYF.

A note on this clone: One end of the junction does not line up with germline, which may come from a read error. The chain has TRBV11-2 and TRBJ2-1, with no clear D. Germline-derived CDR1 and CDR2 are SGHAT and FQNNGV. This CDR3 has 14 amino acids. CDR3 in amino acids: CASSRQESFNEQFF. The CDR3 nucleotides read TGTGCCAGCAGCCGTCAAGAGTCCTTCAATGAGCAGTTCTTC.

This clone has just one count. The V gene is TRBV4-1, the J gene TRBJ2-3; 9 bases line up with TRBD2. This CDR3 is 17 amino acids long. The germline CDR1 and CDR2 sequences are MGHRA and YSYEKL. Trimming removed 0 bases from V and 4 bases from J; junction bases left unmatched: 8. The CDR3 coding sequence is TGCGCCAGCAGCCAAGATGCCAGGGCGGGAGGGGCAGATACGCAGTATTTT. Translating it yields CASSQDARAGGADTQYF.

The chain has TRBV2 and TRBJ1-5; D is ambiguous. The CDR3 has 13 residues. V lost 3 bases, J lost 7 bases, and 10 bases lay in between. The germline V gene encodes CDR1 SNHLY and CDR2 FYNNEI. The CDR3 DNA follows: TGTGCCAGCAGTGATTTGGTTCGGCAGCCCCAGCATTTT. This sequence encodes CASSDLVRQPQHF.

This clone was seen once. The chain combines TRBV5-4 with TRBJ2-5; D possibly corresponds to TRBD1 (6 bases). With the DNA end fitting TRBJ2-7 better, the J assignment may be wrong. CDR3 length equals 14 residues. Germline CDR1 reads SGHNT; CDR2 reads YYREEE (reference sequence). CDR3 nucleotide sequence: TGTGCCAGCCAGCAGGGGTCCGCCTCCTACGAGCAGTACTTC. It codes for CASQQGSASYEQYF.

The chain recombines TRBV2 with TRBJ2-5, with D possibly called TRBD1 or TRBD2 (6 bases each). Germline V lookup: CDR1 SNHLY, CDR2 FYNNEI. The CDR3 is 13 residues long. Trimming left V 5 bases short and J 5 bases short, with 12 bases between. The CDR3 region has the DNA TGTGCCAGCAGTCAGGGGACTGGGGAGACCCAGTACTTC. Amino acid sequence: CASSQGTGETQYF.

J is TRBJ2-7 and V is TRBV4-1; 12 bases are shared with TRBD2. This CDR3 comprises 19 residues. Germline V lookup: CDR1 MGHRA, CDR2 YSYEKL. Trimming took 3 bases from V and 4 from J; bases not matched to a gene: 16. The CDR3 bases are TGCGCCAGCAGCCACGCCACGGGACTAGCGGGCGGGTCGTGGTACGAGCAGTACTTC. It translates to CASSHATGLAGGSWYEQYF.

The chain combines TRBV6-5 with TRBJ2-7, with D perhaps given as TRBD1 or TRBD2 (5 bases each). The germline CDR1 and CDR2 sequences are MNHEY and SVGAGI. CDR3 length: 15 amino acids. V dropped 2 bases and J dropped 3 bases, with 14 bases sitting between them. CDR3 bases: TGTGCCAGCAGTTACCTTCCGGGGCAATACTACGAGCAGTACTTC. This encodes CASSYLPGQYYEQYF.

This sequence joins TRBV11-2 and TRBJ2-7; D tentatively fits TRBD1 or TRBD2 (5 bases each). Trimming removed 1 base from V and 3 bases from J, with 10 bases in between. The CDR3 sequence is 14 residues long. Germline CDR1 and CDR2: SGHAT and FQNNGV. CDR3 loop: CASSLGGWGYEQYF. DNA for the CDR3: TGTGCCAGCAGCTTAGGGGGGTGGGGCTACGAGCAGTACTTC.

The genes are TRBV23-1 and TRBJ2-5; the D is unclear. TRBV23-1 is flagged as an ORF with uncertain function. The CDR3 consists of 14 residues. V was cut by 0 bases and J by 4 bases, with 9 bases left in between. The CDR3 DNA sequence: TGCGCCAGCAGTCAATCGGGGTTTAGAGAGACCCAGTACTTC. The encoded protein is CASSQSGFRETQYF.

The chain employs TRBV10-1 and TRBJ2-7, with a weak D call TRBD1 (5 bases). Germline V gives CDR1 WNHNN, CDR2 SYGVQD (reference sequence). Trimming took 3 bases from V and 3 from J, leaving 12 bases between them. CDR3 length equals 14 residues. The CDR3 coding sequence is TGCGCCAGCAGTGACATTGACAGCTTCTACGAGCAGTACTTC. Translation gives CASSDIDSFYEQYF.

V and J are TRBV27 and TRBJ2-6, with a possible D match to TRBD1 (6 bases). The V gene lost 10 bases and the J gene lost 0 bases, with 16 bases spanning the gap. The CDR3 runs to 16 residues. The germline CDR1 and CDR2 sequences are MNHEY and SMNVEV (reference sequence). The CDR3 nucleotides are TGTGCCACCTGGGGGCGGCTTAGCTCTGGGGCCAACGTCCTGACTTTC. Translating it yields CATWGRLSSGANVLTF.

This clone appeared once. CDR3 loop: CASSTHEGSSYEQYF. CDR3 sequence (DNA): TGTGCCAGCAGTACCCATGAGGGTTCGTCCTACGAGCAGTACTTC. The chain employs TRBV6-1 and TRBJ2-7; D is perhaps TRBD2 (5 bases). The CDR3 runs to 15 residues. The ends were cut back, 5 bases at V and 1 base at J, with 15 bases in the middle. Germline V gene sequence: CDR1 MNHNS, CDR2 SASEGT.

V gene TRBV6-9 combines with J gene TRBJ2-7; 12 nucleotides agree with TRBD1. V dropped 5 bases and J dropped 10; count of bases not matched to a gene: 3. The CDR3 length is 12 residues. The germline V gene has CDR1 MNHGY and CDR2 SVAAGI. CDR3 coding DNA: TGTGCCAGCAGTGCCGGGACAGGGGGCCAGTACTTC. Translated: CASSAGTGGQYF.

The rearrangement joins TRBV14 to TRBJ2-1, with D unclear. Germline CDR1 and CDR2: SGHDN and FVKESK. V was trimmed by 1 base and J by 7 bases, leaving 5 bases between them. This CDR3 comprises 12 residues. The chain's CDR3 is CASSQALNEQFF. The CDR3 DNA reads as TGTGCCAGCAGCCAAGCGTTGAATGAGCAGTTCTTC. The complete variable domain, with remaining parts taken from reference TRBV14 and TRBJ2-1, reads EAGVTQFPSHSVIEKGQTVTLRCDPISGHDNLYWYRRVMGKEIKFLLHFVKESKQDESGMPNNRFLAERTGGTYSTLKVQPAELEDSGVYFCASSQALNEQFFGPGTRLTVL.

The CDR3 sequence: CASSPYGSQETQYF. For the CDR3, the DNA is TGTGCCAGCAGCCCTTACGGGTCACAAGAGACCCAGTACTTC. The chain couples TRBV7-9 to TRBJ2-5; D is uncertain. Looked up from germline, CDR1 is SEHNR and CDR2 is FQNEAQ (reference sequence). Trimming pared 5 bases from V and 2 bases from J, leaving 12 bases between. This CDR3 has 14 residues.

V is TRBV29-1 and J is TRBJ1-6; 7 nucleotides line up with TRBD1. The CDR3 loop spans 13 amino acids. Trimming at V came to 6 bases and at J to 7 bases, leaving 6 bases not matched to a gene. Per the germline V gene, CDR1 is SQVTM and CDR2 is ANQGSEA. This CDR3 reads CSVRDRVNSPLHF. In nucleotides, the CDR3 is TGCAGCGTCCGGGACAGAGTGAATTCACCCCTCCACTTT. Combining the CDR3 with reference TRBV29-1 and TRBJ1-6 gives the whole variable domain SAVISQKPSRDICQRGTSLTIQCQVDSQVTMMFWYRQQPGQSLTLIATANQGSEATYESGFVIDKFPISRPNLTFSTLTVSNMSPEDSSIYLCSVRDRVNSPLHFGNGTRLTVT.

This chain uses TRBV2 with TRBJ2-5; 14 positions agree with TRBD2. The last part of the DNA fits TRBJ2-7 better; the J call may be wrong. Germline V lookup: CDR1 SNHLY, CDR2 FYNNEI. The CDR3 consists of 13 residues. CDR3 coding DNA: TGTGCCCGTGGGACTAGCGGGAGAACCGAGCAGTACTTC. It encodes CARGTSGRTEQYF.

The chain combines TRBV21-1 with TRBJ2-7; the table's D call, TRBD2, has no DNA check behind it. TRBV21-1 is listed as a pseudogene. The CDR3 contains 16 residues. The CDR3 coding sequence is TGTGCCAGGGACAGGGCTAGCGGGAAAGGGTCCTACGAGCAGTACTTC. Encoded protein: CARDRASGKGSYEQYF.